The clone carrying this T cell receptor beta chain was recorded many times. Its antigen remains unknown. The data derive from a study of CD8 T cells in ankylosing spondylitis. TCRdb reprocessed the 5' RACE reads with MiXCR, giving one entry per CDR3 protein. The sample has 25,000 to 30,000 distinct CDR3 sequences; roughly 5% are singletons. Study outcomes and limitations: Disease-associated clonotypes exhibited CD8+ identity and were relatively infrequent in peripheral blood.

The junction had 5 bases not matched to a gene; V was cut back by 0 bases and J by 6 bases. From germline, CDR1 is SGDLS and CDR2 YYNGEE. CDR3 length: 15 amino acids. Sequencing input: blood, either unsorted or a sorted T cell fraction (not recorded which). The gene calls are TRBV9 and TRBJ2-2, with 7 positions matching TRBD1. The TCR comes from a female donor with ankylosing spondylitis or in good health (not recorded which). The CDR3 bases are TGTGCCAGCAGCGTAGAGGGGGCGCTGGCCGGGGAGCTGTTTTTT. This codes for CASSVEGALAGELFF.